These T cell receptor beta chains were read from a single sample in a study of shared clonotypes between healthy human individuals. Some clones are missing from TCRdb's copy, which holds only in-frame ones; the method was immunoSEQ multiplex PCR. The sample comprises about 1 million clones, about 75% of which are singletons, and about 1.5% rests with the top ten. Sequenced input: memory CD4+ T cells sorted from blood. Every receptor here comes from a man aged 18 to 30 in good health. Each CDR3 is given with its conserved first and last residue. Fields, in order: D gene, J gene, clone size, V gene, CDR3 DNA, CDR3 protein. D genes are given only for firm matches. Clone size, where shown, is once, few, many, or a class for clones that have expanded.

. | TRBJ2-7 | . | TRBV30 | TGTGCCTGGAGTGCGGACTTCCGCAGAGGAGAGCAGTACTTC | CAWSADFRRGEQYF
. | TRBJ1-1 | . | TRBV5-1 | TGCGCCAGCAGCGTACAGGGACAGAACACTGAAGCTTTCTTT | CASSVQGQNTEAFF
. | TRBJ2-3 | few | TRBV12-5 | TGTGCTAGTGCCTCCACAGATACGCAGTATTTT | CASASTDTQYF
. | TRBJ1-1 | . | TRBV19 | TGTGCCAGTAGTGGTCGGATCGCGAACACTGAAGCTTTCTTT | CASSGRIANTEAFF
. | TRBJ1-1 | . | TRBV30 | TGTGCCTGGAGTGGACAGGATGAAGCTTTCTTT | CAWSGQDEAFF
. | TRBJ1-4 | few | TRBV6-5 | TGTGCCAGCAGTCCGGGTCCCGGGGGTGAAAAACTGTTTTTT | CASSPGPGGEKLFF
. | TRBJ2-1 | . | TRBV6-6 | TGTGCCAGCTCAAAGCGGGTCATTGAGCAGTTCTTC | CASSKRVIEQFF
. | TRBJ1-3 | . | TRBV7-8 | TGTGCCAGCAGCTTAGAGGGGACTTACTCTGGAAACACCATATATTTT | CASSLEGTYSGNTIYF
. | TRBJ1-1 | . | TRBV5-1 | TGCGCCACCGCGAGGGGGGGAGGTGGCACTGAAGCTTTCTTT | CATARGGGGTEAFF
. | TRBJ2-1 | . | TRBV7-2 | TGTGCCAGCAGCTTAGTTACCTCGCTCAATGAGCAGTTCTTC | CASSLVTSLNEQFF
TRBD2 | TRBJ2-5 | few | TRBV30 | TGTGCCTGGAGTGTAACCGGGAGGGACCGAAAGACCCAGTACTTC | CAWSVTGRDRKTQYF
. | TRBJ1-3 | . | TRBV4-3 | TGCGCCAGCAGCCAAGATAGGAGCCGGGGGAGAAACACCATATATTTT | CASSQDRSRGRNTIYF
. | TRBJ1-4 | many | TRBV7-2 | TGTGCCAGCAGCTTAGGTGGCTATGAAAAACTGTTTTTT | CASSLGGYEKLFF
. | TRBJ2-4 | . | TRBV12-2 | TGTGCAAGTCGCCAAAAAGCGGGAGCCGCCAAAAACATTCAGTACTTC | CASRQKAGAAKNIQYF
. | TRBJ2-4 | . | TRBV12-1 | TGTGCCAGCAGCCCGAGGTGGGTGGGACAGGGAAAAAACATTCAGTACTTC | CASSPRWVGQGKNIQYF
. | TRBJ2-2 | . | TRBV5-1 | TGCGCCAGCAGCAAGCGGTCCTTAGACGGGGAGCTGTTTTTT | CASSKRSLDGELFF
. | TRBJ1-2 | . | TRBV4-1 | TGCGCCAGCAGCCAAGGCTGGACCCAGCTGTATGACTATGGCTACACCTTC | CASSQGWTQLYDYGYTF
. | TRBJ1-2 | . | TRBV28 | TGTGCCAGCAGTTCCACATTTAGAGGCTACACCTTC | CASSSTFRGYTF
. | TRBJ1-1 | few | TRBV6-5 | TGTGCCAGTCGGGACACCCTGAACACTGAAGCTTTCTTT | CASRDTLNTEAFF
. | TRBJ2-5 | once | TRBV5-4 | TGTGCCAGCAGCTTGTACACGACGGAGACCCAGTACTTC | CASSLYTTETQYF
. | TRBJ1-6 | . | TRBV14 | TGTGCCAGCAGCCATTGGGGCCAGGCCTCACCCCTCCACTTT | CASSHWGQASPLHF
. | TRBJ2-3 | . | TRBV2 | TGTGCCAGCCGGGGCACGGGCGGGCGAGATACGCAGTATTTT | CASRGTGGRDTQYF
. | TRBJ2-2 | . | TRBV7-2 | TGTGCCAGCAGCTTAGTACCAGTTACCGGGGAGCTGTTTTTT | CASSLVPVTGELFF
TRBD2 | TRBJ2-7 | . | TRBV4-2 | TGTGCCAGCAGCCAAGAAGCACTAGCGGGGGGCTCTCCCTACGAGCAGTACTTC | CASSQEALAGGSPYEQYF
. | TRBJ1-2 | . | TRBV6-5 | TGTGCCAGCAGTTACACCCCCCAGGCCGGCGGGGGCTACACCTTC | CASSYTPQAGGGYTF
TRBD1 | TRBJ1-3 | few | TRBV10-3 | TGTGCCATCAGAGACACAGGGGTCCTTGGAAACACCATATATTTT | CAIRDTGVLGNTIYF
. | TRBJ2-1 | . | TRBV4-2 | TGTGCCAGCAGCCAAACCTGGACGGGGCTGGGATACAATGAGCAGTTCTTC | CASSQTWTGLGYNEQFF
TRBD1 | TRBJ2-3 | . | TRBV5-1 | TGCGCCAGCAGCTTGGGGACAGGGGGCAGCCCAGATACGCAGTATTTT | CASSLGTGGSPDTQYF
. | TRBJ1-5 | . | TRBV23-1 | TGCGCCAGCCCTCTATGTGTTTGCAATCAGCCCCAGCATTTT | CASPLCVCNQPQHF
. | TRBJ1-1 | . | TRBV29-1 | TGCAGCGTTGAGGGGGTTCCTTTGAACACTGAAGCTTTCTTT | CSVEGVPLNTEAFF
. | TRBJ2-1 | . | TRBV5-1 | TGCGCCAGCAGCCTGACACGGAGCGGGTCCTACAATGAGCAGTTCTTC | CASSLTRSGSYNEQFF
TRBD1 | TRBJ2-7 | . | TRBV10-3 | TGTGCCATCAGTGACCCGGAGCAGGGGGCGAGCGTAGGCTCCTACGAGCAGTACTTC | CAISDPEQGASVGSYEQYF
TRBD1 | TRBJ1-4 | . | TRBV2 | TGTGCCAGCTGGACAGGGCTTAATGAAAAACTGTTTTTT | CASWTGLNEKLFF
. | TRBJ1-6 | . | TRBV30 | TGTGCCTGGAGTTTAGGGAATAATTCACCCCTCCACTTT | CAWSLGNNSPLHF
TRBD2 | TRBJ2-1 | . | TRBV6-6 | TGTGCCAGCAGTTCTGGCGGGGGGGTCTATTATGAGCAGTTCTTC | CASSSGGGVYYEQFF
. | TRBJ1-1 | . | TRBV19 | TGTGCCAGTAGGCGGGAGGCGGGGAACACTGAAGCTTTCTTT | CASRREAGNTEAFF
. | TRBJ2-3 | . | TRBV12-5 | TGTGCTAGTGGTCCAGGTCATGGGGCAGATACGCAGTATTTT | CASGPGHGADTQYF
. | TRBJ1-2 | many | TRBV29-1 | TGCAGCATACGGCAAATCTATGGCTACACCTTC | CSIRQIYGYTF
TRBD1 | TRBJ1-3 | few | TRBV9 | TGTGCCAGCAGCTCAAGAGACAGGGGAGGTGGAAACACCATATATTTT | CASSSRDRGGGNTIYF
TRBD1 | TRBJ1-4 | once | TRBV6-6 | TGTGCCAGCAGTTACGGACAGGCAACTAATGAAAAACTGTTTTTT | CASSYGQATNEKLFF
TRBD2 | TRBJ2-3 | . | TRBV10-3 | TGTGCCATCAGCGCGACCGGGACTAGCGGGAGCACTCACACAGATACGCAGTATTTT | CAISATGTSGSTHTDTQYF
. | TRBJ2-2 | few | TRBV27 | TGTGCCAGCAGCCCGTCTGCCTTTAGGGACACCGGGGAGCTGTTTTTT | CASSPSAFRDTGELFF
. | TRBJ2-7 | few | TRBV10-3 | TGTGCCATCAGTTCTGGGCCCAGCTCCTACGAGCAGTACTTC | CAISSGPSSYEQYF
. | TRBJ1-2 | . | TRBV2 | TGTGCCAGCACTCGATCAGGGTTGATAGGCTATGGCTACACCTTC | CASTRSGLIGYGYTF
TRBD2 | TRBJ2-1 | . | TRBV30 | TGTGCCTGGGGCCCCCGCGGGAGGGGGTCCTACAATGAGCAGTTCTTC | CAWGPRGRGSYNEQFF
. | TRBJ1-2 | . | TRBV28 | TGTGCCAGCAACCCTTCCTTGTTGAATAACTATGGCTACACCTTC | CASNPSLLNNYGYTF
. | TRBJ1-4 | few | TRBV7-2 | TGTGCCAGCAGCTTAGAGGGAATCTCCAATGAAAAACTGTTTTTT | CASSLEGISNEKLFF
. | TRBJ1-3 | . | TRBV6-1 | TGTGCCAGCTCGGCAGTTGGAAACACCATATATTTT | CASSAVGNTIYF
TRBD1 | TRBJ2-7 | . | TRBV11-2 | TGTGCCAGCAGCTGGGACAGACCCTACGAGCAGTACTTC | CASSWDRPYEQYF
. | TRBJ1-1 | few | TRBV11-2 | TGTGCCAGCAGCTTAAATCTCCTGAACACTGAAGCTTTCTTT | CASSLNLLNTEAFF
. | TRBJ2-4 | . | TRBV29-1 | TGCAGCGTTGAAGGGGGGTCGGCCTCCATTCAGTACTTC | CSVEGGSASIQYF
. | TRBJ2-3 | once | TRBV5-4 | TGTGCCAGCAGCTTAGGGCCAGGGACCACAGATACGCAGTATTTT | CASSLGPGTTDTQYF
TRBD2 | TRBJ2-5 | . | TRBV11-1 | TGTGCCAGCAGCCCCTCTCTCAGCGGGGGACAAGAGACCCAGTACTTC | CASSPSLSGGQETQYF